Below are 26 T cell receptor beta chains sequenced from a single sample in a study of T cell responses to AZD1222 COVID-19 vaccine (TCRdb year 2021). The time point label here, explained by the study, means: baseline before first vaccination. Receptors were amplified or captured by the immunoSEQ multiplex PCR assay. Drawn from immuneACCESS, this table holds only the in-frame rearrangements with V and J called that TCRdb kept. Clones are partly lost; checked studies trace under half to an unresolved V gene and leave the rest unexplained. The sample data list about 100,000 clones, and 87% of these were observed just once. The top ten clonotypes cover about 15% of the sample. This specimen consisted of peripheral blood, obtained on day 0 of AZD1222 vaccination. The receptors originated from an adult in good health.

J is TRBJ1-4 and V is TRBV19; the D is unclear. The V gene's germline CDR1 is LNHDA and CDR2 SQIVND (reference sequence). This CDR3 spans 16 amino acids. Trimming stripped 5 bases from V and 5 bases from J, with 18 bases between. The CDR3 loop reads CASSLSRPLGNEKLFF. Written as DNA, the CDR3 is TGTGCCAGTAGTCTCTCACGACCGCTTGGAAATGAAAAACTGTTTTTT. Full variable domain (rest looked up from reference TRBV19 and TRBJ1-4): DGGITQSPKYLFRKEGQNVTLSCEQNLNHDAMYWYRQDPGQGLRLIYYSQIVNDFQKGDIAEGYSVSREKKESFPLTVTSAQKNPTAFYLCASSLSRPLGNEKLFFGSGTQLSVL.

As concerns this clone: This CDR3 is also generated by other DNA sequences in the sample. The genes are TRBV20-1 and TRBJ1-2; D is possibly TRBD1 (5 bases). Trimming left V 4 bases short and J 8 bases short, with 11 bases between. Germline V CDR1 and CDR2: DFQATT, SNEGSKA (reference sequence). The CDR3 spans 11 residues. CDR3 sequence: CSATGVLGYTF. In DNA form, the CDR3 reads TGCAGTGCTACGGGGGTCCTGGGCTACACCTTC.

The chain employs TRBV19 and TRBJ1-1; 12 bases line up with TRBD1. Germline CDR1 is LNHDA and CDR2 is SQIVND (reference sequence). V lost 7 bases, J lost 10 bases, and 10 bases stayed unmatched. CDR3 size: 14 residues. As DNA, the CDR3 is TGTGCCAGTACCCGGGACAGGGGGCAAGGTGGAGCTTTCTTT. Translation: CASTRDRGQGGAFF.

The rearrangement joins TRBV13 to TRBJ2-5, with TRBD2 identical over 7 bases. In germline, CDR1 is PRHDT, CDR2 FYEKMQ (reference sequence). This CDR3 is 15 amino acids long. V trimming: 3 bases; J trimming: 2 bases; junction bases outside the gene matches: 6. This CDR3 is CASSFGRREQETQYF. In DNA form, the CDR3 reads TGTGCCAGCAGCTTCGGCCGGCGGGAGCAAGAGACCCAGTACTTC.

The rearrangement links TRBV7-8 to TRBJ2-6; D ambiguous. Germline V lookup: CDR1 SGHVS, CDR2 FQNEAQ. The CDR3 runs to 15 residues. The ends were cut back, 5 bases at V and 1 base at J, with 9 bases in the middle. CDR3: CASSRSHSGANVLTF. Written as DNA, the CDR3 is TGTGCCAGCAGCCGATCCCATTCTGGGGCCAACGTCCTGACTTTC.

The chain is built from TRBV11-2 and TRBJ1-1; no definite D call. CDR3 length: 13 residues. The V gene lost 3 bases and the J gene lost 1 base, with 6 bases spanning the gap. CDR1 is SGHAT, CDR2 FQNNGV, per germline. The CDR3 sequence: CASSFSWNTEAFF. For the CDR3, the DNA is TGTGCCAGCAGCTTCTCCTGGAACACTGAAGCTTTCTTT.

This sequence joins TRBV10-1 and TRBJ2-3, with TRBD2 matching 7 bases. CDR1 and CDR2 (germline): WNHNN, SYGVQD (reference sequence). V shed 0 bases and J 2 bases; nucleotides not matched to a gene: 8. This CDR3 comprises 17 residues. As DNA, the CDR3 is TGCGCCAGCAGTGAGTCAGGCCTAGCGGACTCCACAGATACGCAGTATTTT. Translation: CASSESGLADSTDTQYF.

This chain links TRBV5-4 with TRBJ2-3; D unclear. Germline CDR1 is SGHNT and CDR2 is YYREEE (reference sequence). This CDR3 comprises 13 residues. V dropped 0 bases and J dropped 2 bases, with 4 bases sitting between them. The CDR3 bases are TGTGCCAGCAGCTTGGGCTACACAGATACGCAGTATTTT. This sequence encodes CASSLGYTDTQYF.

The chain carries TRBV7-3 and TRBJ2-3, with D possibly matching TRBD1 (6 bases). CDR1 and CDR2 from the germline V gene are SGHTA and FQGTGA. The CDR3 covers 15 residues. V dropped 5 bases and J dropped 6 bases, with 18 bases sitting between them. This CDR3 reads CASSTGLGERDTQYF. DNA for the CDR3: TGTGCCAGCAGCACAGGGCTAGGGGAGAGGGATACGCAGTATTTT. The full variable domain, its missing parts supplied by reference TRBV7-3 and TRBJ2-3, is GAGVSQTPSNKVTEKGKYVELRCDPISGHTALYWYRQSLGQGPEFLIYFQGTGAADDSGLPNDRFFAVRPEGSVSTLKIQRTERGDSAVYLCASSTGLGERDTQYFGPGTRLTVL.

This clone was counted a single time. This chain links TRBV4-1 with TRBJ1-1; maybe TRBD1 (6 bases). The germline V and J ends were trimmed by 1 base and 0 bases, with 12 bases remaining between them. CDR3 size: 16 residues. Germline lookup yields CDR1 MGHRA and CDR2 YSYEKL. CDR3 DNA sequence: TGCGCCAGCAGCCAAGGTGCCCAGGGGATGAACACTGAAGCTTTCTTT. This translates into CASSQGAQGMNTEAFF.

The chain couples TRBV4-2 to TRBJ1-2; 8 bases are a match to TRBD1. V shed 3 bases and J 4 bases; nucleotides not matched to a gene: 16. Germline assignment: CDR1 LGHNA and CDR2 YNFKEQ. The CDR3 is 18 residues long. The CDR3 DNA is TGTGCCAGCAGCCAGGCCGGGACAGGCCTGGGATATGGCTATGGCTACACCTTC. Amino acids: CASSQAGTGLGYGYGYTF.

The J gene is TRBJ1-6, the V gene TRBV15; TRBD1 is a possible D gene (6 bases). This CDR3 comprises 15 residues. Germline CDR1 LNHNV, CDR2 YYDKDF (reference sequence). Trimming left V 5 bases short and J 5 bases short, with 13 bases between. The CDR3 nucleotides are TGTGCCACCAGCGGCGCAGGGGCGCATAATTCACCCCTCCACTTT. It translates to CATSGAGAHNSPLHF. Looking up the rest from reference TRBV15 and TRBJ1-6 gives the full variable domain: DAMVIQNPRYQVTQFGKPVTLSCSQTLNHNVMYWYQQKSSQAPKLLFHYYDKDFNNEADTPDNFQSRRPNTSFCFLDIRSPGLGDTAMYLCATSGAGAHNSPLHFGNGTRLTVT.

V gene TRBV28 combines with J gene TRBJ1-1, with unresolved D. CDR1 is MDHEN and CDR2 is SYDVKM in the germline V gene. The CDR3 consists of 14 residues. V lost 3 bases and J 1 base, leaving 9 bases between the germline ends. CDR3 coding DNA: TGTGCCAGCAGTTTCAACGACGGGAACACTGAAGCTTTCTTT. Translated: CASSFNDGNTEAFF. Based on the CDR3 plus reference TRBV28 and TRBJ1-1, the full variable domain is DVKVTQSSRYLVKRTGEKVFLECVQDMDHENMFWYRQDPGLGLRLIYFSYDVKMKEKGDIPEGYSVSREKKERFSLILESASTNQTSMYLCASSFNDGNTEAFFGQGTRLTVV.

The chain employs TRBV5-1 and TRBJ2-2; D unclear. The CDR3 is 12 residues long. Germline CDR1 reads SGHRS; CDR2 reads YFSETQ. V lost 7 bases, J lost 5 bases, and 9 bases lay in between. CDR3 loop: CASGYVTGELFF. In nucleotides, the CDR3 is TGCGCCAGCGGCTACGTAACCGGGGAGCTGTTTTTT. Supplemented by reference TRBV5-1 and TRBJ2-2, the full variable domain reads KAGVTQTPRYLIKTRGQQVTLSCSPISGHRSVSWYQQTPGQGLQFLFEYFSETQRNKGNFPGRFSGRQFSNSRSEMNVSTLELGDSALYLCASGYVTGELFFGEGSRLTVL.

The rearrangement links TRBV15 to TRBJ2-2; TRBD2 agrees at 7 bases. Germline CDR1 and CDR2: LNHNV and YYDKDF (reference sequence). The CDR3 has 19 residues. The trim removed 5 bases at V and 9 bases at J, leaving 24 bases unmatched. The CDR3 DNA sequence: TGTGCCACCAGCCCTGGAATGGGGAGCAGGCGGGGGACCTTGAGGGAGCTGTTTTTT. Translating it yields CATSPGMGSRRGTLRELFF. Supplemented by reference TRBV15 and TRBJ2-2, the full variable domain reads DAMVIQNPRYQVTQFGKPVTLSCSQTLNHNVMYWYQQKSSQAPKLLFHYYDKDFNNEADTPDNFQSRRPNTSFCFLDIRSPGLGDTAMYLCATSPGMGSRRGTLRELFFGEGSRLTVL.

The rearrangement links TRBV6-6 to TRBJ1-3, with D perhaps TRBD1 (6 bases). The germline gives CDR1 MNHNY, CDR2 SVGAGI (reference sequence). CDR3 length: 14 amino acids. V was trimmed by 10 bases and J by 2 bases, leaving 15 bases between them. CDR3 loop: CATNQEGAGNTIYF. The CDR3 DNA reads TGTGCCACCAATCAGGAGGGGGCTGGAAACACCATATATTTT.

The V and J genes are TRBV6-6 and TRBJ1-6; TRBD1 matches 8 bases. Germline lookup yields CDR1 MNHNY and CDR2 SVGAGI (reference sequence). J gave up 7 bases and V 4 bases, and 3 bases lay outside the gene matches. The CDR3 is 14 residues long. CDR3 region: CASSSNRGNSPLHF. DNA for the CDR3: TGTGCCAGCAGTTCGAACAGGGGGAATTCACCCCTCCACTTT.

The V gene is TRBV9, the J gene TRBJ2-6; no clear D. Trimming stripped 2 bases from V and 2 bases from J, with 2 bases between. This CDR3 contains 13 residues. Per germline, CDR1 SGDLS and CDR2 YYNGEE. CDR3 bases: TGTGCCAGCAGCGTGACTGGGGCCAACGTCCTGACTTTC. Residues: CASSVTGANVLTF.

V is TRBV28 and J is TRBJ1-5, with 11 bases lining up with TRBD1. Germline CDR1 and CDR2: MDHEN and SYDVKM. V shed 5 bases and J 6 bases; nucleotides not matched to a gene: 6. The CDR3 sequence is 15 residues long. The CDR3 is CASSPPGQGGQPQHF. In DNA form, the CDR3 reads TGTGCCAGCAGTCCCCCGGGACAGGGGGGTCAGCCCCAGCATTTT. Using reference TRBV28 and TRBJ1-5 for the parts outside the CDR3, the full variable domain is DVKVTQSSRYLVKRTGEKVFLECVQDMDHENMFWYRQDPGLGLRLIYFSYDVKMKEKGDIPEGYSVSREKKERFSLILESASTNQTSMYLCASSPPGQGGQPQHFGDGTRLSIL.

The CDR3 sequence is CASSHSQPPYGYTF. CDR3 DNA: TGTGCCAGCAGCCATAGCCAGCCGCCCTATGGCTACACCTTC. This rearrangement joins TRBV3-1 (or the pseudogene TRBV3-2) to TRBJ1-2; D uncertain. Trimming stripped 3 bases from V and 4 bases from J, with 12 bases between. The CDR3 spans 14 residues. Germline assignment: CDR1 LGHDT and CDR2 YNNKEL (reference sequence).

The chain uses TRBV5-1 and TRBJ2-5; weak D call: TRBD2 (6 bases). V lost 0 bases and J 1 base, leaving 10 bases between the germline ends. This CDR3 is built from 15 residues. Germline assignment: CDR1 SGHRS and CDR2 YFSETQ. DNA for the CDR3: TGCGCCAGCAGCTTGGTGGAGGGGCCCCAAGAGACCCAGTACTTC. Translation gives CASSLVEGPQETQYF. Filled out from reference TRBV5-1 and TRBJ2-5, the complete variable domain reads KAGVTQTPRYLIKTRGQQVTLSCSPISGHRSVSWYQQTPGQGLQFLFEYFSETQRNKGNFPGRFSGRQFSNSRSEMNVSTLELGDSALYLCASSLVEGPQETQYFGPGTRLLVL.

The chain couples TRBV2 to TRBJ2-2, with D perhaps being TRBD1 or TRBD2 (6 bases each). CDR1 SNHLY and CDR2 FYNNEI come from the germline V gene. V lost 3 bases to trimming and J lost 1 base, with 9 bases between them. The CDR3 sequence is 15 residues long. The CDR3 bases are TGTGCCAGCAGTGATAAGGGGGGGAACACCGGGGAGCTGTTTTTT. Its protein is CASSDKGGNTGELFF.

The chain uses TRBV19 and TRBJ2-2, with TRBD2 matching 11 bases. The CDR3 contains 17 residues. Per germline, CDR1 LNHDA and CDR2 SQIVND (reference sequence). The J segment lost 4 bases and the V segment lost 3 bases, leaving 7 bases of the junction unmatched. The CDR3 spells CASSITYGTSGTGELFF. Here the CDR3 DNA reads TGTGCCAGTAGTATCACATACGGGACTAGCGGCACCGGGGAGCTGTTTTTT.

This clone was counted once. The chain combines TRBV4-3 with TRBJ1-2; the match to TRBD1 covers 8 bases. The CDR3 covers 14 residues. Germline V lookup: CDR1 LGHNA, CDR2 YSLEER. With 4 bases clipped from V and 1 base from J, the junction kept 2 bases outside the gene matches. Here the CDR3 reads CASSRGQGNYGYTF. The CDR3 DNA is TGCGCCAGCAGCCGCGGACAGGGTAACTATGGCTACACCTTC.

This clone was counted only a few times. At one end, the junction sequence differs from germline, possibly due to a read error. This chain connects TRBV11-1 to TRBJ1-1; D not certain. Germline V CDR1 and CDR2: SGHAT, FQDESV (reference sequence). The CDR3 covers 13 residues. Written as DNA, the CDR3 is TGTGCCAGCAGCTTAGACGTGAACAGTGAAGCTTTCTTT. Protein sequence: CASSLDVNSEAFF.

This chain links TRBV19 with TRBJ1-4; 8 bases are a match to TRBD1. V shed 5 bases, J shed 9 bases, and the junction held 8 bases outside the gene matches. The CDR3 totals 14 residues. Germline loops: CDR1 LNHDA, CDR2 SQIVND (reference sequence). The CDR3 is CASSQGAANQKLFF. The CDR3 region has the DNA TGTGCCAGTAGTCAGGGGGCGGCGAATCAAAAACTGTTTTTT.